This TCR beta chain came from a study of breast tumors, draining lymph nodes, adjacent tissues. Note on this clonotype: The antigen is unknown.

Study-level findings and limits: Tumors had less TCR diversity than lymph nodes, more than nontumor tissue. Data fit most tumor T cells coming from lymph node, expanding in tumor. The lymph node origin of tumor T cells was framed as consistent with a hypothesis, not demonstrated. Compared with basal-like, luminal-like tumors shared significantly more repertoire with nontumor tissue.

Using its own MiXCR run on the multiplex PCR reads, TCRdb lists one record per CDR3 protein. This sample has some 25,000 distinct CDR3 sequences, with about 24% found just once. The material sequenced was breast tumor tissue. The TCR sequence derives from a female donor with breast cancer. Some clones in this sample may be carry-over from other donors' samples.

CDR3 nucleotides: TGTGCCAGCAGCTCACGGGACATGAACACTGAAGCTTTCTTT. Protein sequence: CASSSRDMNTEAFF. The chain couples TRBV7-9 to TRBJ1-1, with a possible D match to TRBD1 (6 bases). Germline loops: CDR1 SEHNR, CDR2 FQNEAQ (reference sequence). CDR3 size: 14 residues. Trimming took off 4 bases at V and 0 bases at J, with 9 bases between the two ends.